This T cell receptor (beta chain) comes out of a study of blood T cell repertoires in COVID-19. Study background: T cells, B-cell-depleted T cells, or PBMCs supplied cDNA or gDNA.

With 0 bases removed from V and 8 bases from J, the gap between germline ends came to 11 bases. CDR1 is MNHNY, CDR2 SVGAGI, per germline (reference sequence). This CDR3 has 14 residues. As processed by the authors: The assay estimated nucleated cells by amplifying reference gene primers. This table comes from immunoSEQ multiplex PCR, and its TCRdb copy is limited to in-frame clones, with some not included. For V, J and clone size, that table is used; D and trimming come from the DNA. This table has around 80,000 clones, roughly four fifths appearing once. Sequenced input: peripheral blood. The sequence came from an elderly woman with active or convalescent COVID-19. The chain is built from TRBV6-6 and TRBJ1-3, with a possible D match to TRBD1 (5 bases). The CDR3 DNA follows: TGTGCCAGCAGTTACTCGACAGCTACGGACACCATATATTTT. Translation gives CASSYSTATDTIYF.